Listed below are T cell receptor beta chains from one sample, sequenced in a study of monozygotic twins with inflammatory bowel disease. TCRdb reanalyzed the 5' RACE reads, giving one entry per CDR3 protein sequence and no DNA. The sample table sets out approximately 330,000 distinct CDR3 sequences. The source material was blood. These receptors were obtained from a human donor with ulcerative colitis or Crohn's disease, or a healthy co-twin of an affected twin (not recorded which). CDR3s include the opening cysteine and the closing phenylalanine or tryptophan. The order of the fields is J gene, V gene, CDR3 protein.

TRBJ2-3 TRBV7-2 CASSSMRGLRHTQYF
TRBJ1-6 TRBV12-3/TRBV12-4 CASRKAGDNSPLHF
TRBJ2-5 TRBV12-3/TRBV12-4 CASTQEGRGRTQYF
TRBJ2-7 TRBV5-1 CASSLAPHQPEQYF
TRBJ1-1 TRBV20-1 CSAGKGAPGEAFF
TRBJ2-7 TRBV23-1 CASSQSGQLYF
TRBJ1-4 TRBV6-5 CASSYSRTREKLFF
TRBJ2-2 TRBV28 CASSPRLAGGTGELFF
TRBJ2-3 TRBV5-4 CASSLQGEDTQYF
TRBJ1-5 TRBV20-1 CSAGPVESSNQPQHF
TRBJ1-5 TRBV12-3/TRBV12-4 CASSPLRGQNNQPQHF
TRBJ1-2 TRBV29-1 CSVREQGARGYTF
TRBJ2-1 TRBV5-1 CASSRDSPSSYNEQFF
TRBJ2-1 TRBV7-2 CASSQGGQQEQFF
TRBJ1-2 TRBV6-2/TRBV6-3 CASSPPAPVGYTF
TRBJ1-3 TRBV20-1 CSASFPWGNTIYF
TRBJ1-3 TRBV20-1 CSAPFSSGNTIYF
TRBJ2-7 TRBV6-5 CASSWTSGKVYEQYF
TRBJ2-1 TRBV15 CATSRPRDEQFF
TRBJ2-5 TRBV30 CAWYKGQGTETQYF
TRBJ2-5 TRBV5-4 CASSLGSVGAETQYF
TRBJ2-3 TRBV5-6 CASSLMGTDTQYF
TRBJ2-7 TRBV25-1 CASELHPYEQYF
TRBJ2-1 TRBV20-1 CSAPVYYSDYNEQFF
TRBJ2-3 TRBV20-1 CSAGGTGTDTQYF
TRBJ2-3 TRBV6-2/TRBV6-3 CASRHYPSGGRTDTQYF
TRBJ2-7 TRBV14 CASSQMSGTSGSSEQYF
TRBJ1-1 TRBV2 CASSVQEGFTEAFF
TRBJ2-5 TRBV24-1 CATSDGVETQYF
TRBJ2-7 TRBV3-1 CASSPWLTSPTYEQYF
TRBJ1-2 TRBV4-2 CASSQEETGYGYTF
TRBJ2-5 TRBV7-9 CASTSSSFGGRTQYF
TRBJ2-5 TRBV28 CASTPASGGMETQYF
TRBJ1-1 TRBV20-1 CSAAGGPGTEAFF
TRBJ2-7 TRBV10-3 CAMLPGQGTGRRYEQYF
TRBJ2-3 TRBV20-1 CSAQRGSPTDTQYF
TRBJ2-2 TRBV9 CATSPRGSGTSRENTGELFF
TRBJ2-3 TRBV10-3 CAISLGGDTQYF
TRBJ2-2 TRBV30 CAWKPGMNTGELFF
TRBJ2-7 TRBV5-4 CASSLSSNRVGEQYF
TRBJ2-1 TRBV20-1 CSASLERTNYNEQFF
TRBJ1-3 TRBV12-3/TRBV12-4 CASSFPTTGGGNTIYF
TRBJ2-7 TRBV7-8 CASSRTGTVYYEQYF
TRBJ2-7 TRBV6-5 CASSYWTGDTYEQYF
TRBJ2-7 TRBV3-1 CASSQDSVSVGYYEQYF
TRBJ2-1 TRBV4-2 CASSQDHNGAEHNEQFF
TRBJ1-1 TRBV12-3/TRBV12-4 CASTQQLNTEAFF
TRBJ1-1 TRBV28 CASSSRTGWGNTEAFF
TRBJ1-4 TRBV7-9 CASRSGYNEKLYF
TRBJ2-2 TRBV6-1 CASSRVTVLGDNTGELFF
TRBJ2-3 TRBV5-1 CASSLIPGQGADTQYF
TRBJ2-5 TRBV25-1 CASSEYSGSQETQYF
TRBJ2-3 TRBV5-8 CASSLEETGVTDTQYF
TRBJ2-1 TRBV7-3 CASSPLPGTSNEQFF
TRBJ2-3 TRBV5-1 CASSSDRVTDTQYF